The TCR beta chain under discussion was sequenced for a study of T cells expressing NK-cell markers. With respect to this clonotype: Its cognate antigen is unknown.

This CDR3 contains 15 residues. Germline V CDR1 and CDR2: SGHVS, FNYEAQ. General study findings and limits: For roughly 6 donors, the dominant NKG2C+ clonotypes made up 1.0-7.0% of their CD8+ T cells. Several donors' CD3+CD56-NKG2C+ cells were dominated by the same clonotypes.

TCRdb reanalyzed the 5' RACE reads and collapses them to one entry per CDR3 protein, without DNA. This listing includes 300,000 to 450,000 distinct CDR3 sequences. The source is a man aged 18-75 years in good health. The sequencing input was blood T cells: a sorted CD56 or NKG2C T cell subset, CD4+ or CD8+ T cells, or bulk PBMC T cells (not recorded which). This chain connects TRBV7-6 to TRBJ2-3. The CDR3 region is CASSSMAGSTDTQYF.